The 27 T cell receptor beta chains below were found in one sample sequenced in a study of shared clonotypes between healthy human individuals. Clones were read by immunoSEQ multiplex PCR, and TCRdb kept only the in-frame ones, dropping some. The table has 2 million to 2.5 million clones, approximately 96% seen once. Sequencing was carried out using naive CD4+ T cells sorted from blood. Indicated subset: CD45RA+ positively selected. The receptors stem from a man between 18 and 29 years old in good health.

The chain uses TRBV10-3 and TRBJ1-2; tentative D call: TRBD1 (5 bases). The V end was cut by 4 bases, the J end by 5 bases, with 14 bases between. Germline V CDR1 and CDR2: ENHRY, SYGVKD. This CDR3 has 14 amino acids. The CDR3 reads CAISGGLEGYGYTF. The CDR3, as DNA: TGTGCCATCAGTGGTGGCCTTGAGGGGTATGGCTACACCTTC.

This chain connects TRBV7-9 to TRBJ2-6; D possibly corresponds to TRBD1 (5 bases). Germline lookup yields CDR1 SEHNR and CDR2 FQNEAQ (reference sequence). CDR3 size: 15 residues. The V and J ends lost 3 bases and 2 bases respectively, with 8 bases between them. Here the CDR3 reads CASSFVGAGANVLTF. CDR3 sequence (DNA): TGTGCCAGCAGCTTCGTAGGGGCTGGGGCCAACGTCCTGACTTTC.

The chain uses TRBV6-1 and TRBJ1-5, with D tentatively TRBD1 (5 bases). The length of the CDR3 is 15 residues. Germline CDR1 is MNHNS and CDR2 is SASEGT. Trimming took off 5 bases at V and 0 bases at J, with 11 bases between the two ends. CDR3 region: CASSTGPHSNQPQHF. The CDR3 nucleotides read TGTGCCAGCAGTACAGGACCACATAGCAATCAGCCCCAGCATTTT.

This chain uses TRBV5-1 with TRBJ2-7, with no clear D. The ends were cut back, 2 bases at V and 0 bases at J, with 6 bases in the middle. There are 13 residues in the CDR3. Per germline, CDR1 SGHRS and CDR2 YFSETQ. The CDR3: CASSFSPSYEQYF. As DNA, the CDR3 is TGCGCCAGCAGCTTTTCGCCCTCCTACGAGCAGTACTTC.

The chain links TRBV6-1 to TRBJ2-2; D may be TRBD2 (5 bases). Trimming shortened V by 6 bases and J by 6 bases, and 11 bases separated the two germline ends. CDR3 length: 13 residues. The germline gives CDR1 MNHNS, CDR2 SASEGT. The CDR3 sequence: CASSPTSPGELFF. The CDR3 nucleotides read TGTGCCAGCAGCCCAACTAGTCCCGGGGAGCTGTTTTTT.

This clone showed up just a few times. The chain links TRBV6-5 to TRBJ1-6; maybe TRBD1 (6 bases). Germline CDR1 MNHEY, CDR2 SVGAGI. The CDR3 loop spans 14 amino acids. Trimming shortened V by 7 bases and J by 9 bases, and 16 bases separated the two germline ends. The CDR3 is CASMGAGGPSPLHF. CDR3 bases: TGTGCCAGCATGGGGGCCGGAGGTCCTTCACCCCTCCACTTT.

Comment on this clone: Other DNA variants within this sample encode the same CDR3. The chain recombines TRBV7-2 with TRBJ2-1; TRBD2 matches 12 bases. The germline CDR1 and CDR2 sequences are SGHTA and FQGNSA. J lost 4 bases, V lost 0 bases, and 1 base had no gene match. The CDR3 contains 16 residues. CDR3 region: CASSLAGTSGYNEQFF. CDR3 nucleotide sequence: TGTGCCAGCAGCTTAGCGGGGACTAGCGGGTACAATGAGCAGTTCTTC.

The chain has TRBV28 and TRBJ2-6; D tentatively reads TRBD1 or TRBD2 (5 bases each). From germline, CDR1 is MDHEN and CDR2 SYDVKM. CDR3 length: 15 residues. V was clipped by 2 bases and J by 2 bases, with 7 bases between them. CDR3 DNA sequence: TGTGCCAGCAGTTTACCGGGGCCTGGGGCCAACGTCCTGACTTTC. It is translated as CASSLPGPGANVLTF. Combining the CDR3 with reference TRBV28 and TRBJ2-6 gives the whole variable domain DVKVTQSSRYLVKRTGEKVFLECVQDMDHENMFWYRQDPGLGLRLIYFSYDVKMKEKGDIPEGYSVSREKKERFSLILESASTNQTSMYLCASSLPGPGANVLTFGAGSRLTVL.

As DNA, the CDR3 is TGTGCCAGCAGCCAATATGGGACGCTTGAAGCTTTCTTT. Translating it yields CASSQYGTLEAFF. The gene calls are TRBV5-6 and TRBJ1-1; TRBD1 is a possible D gene (5 bases). The CDR3 spans 13 residues. Trimming shortened V by 4 bases and J by 7 bases, and 14 bases separated the two germline ends. In germline, CDR1 is SGHDT, CDR2 YYEEEE.

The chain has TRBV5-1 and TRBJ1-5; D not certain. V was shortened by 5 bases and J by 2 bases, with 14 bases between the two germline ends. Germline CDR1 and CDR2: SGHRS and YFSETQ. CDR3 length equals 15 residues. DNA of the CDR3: TGCGCCAGCAGTCCAGGCGTTGAGGGCAATCAGCCCCAGCATTTT. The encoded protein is CASSPGVEGNQPQHF. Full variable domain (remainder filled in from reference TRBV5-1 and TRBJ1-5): KAGVTQTPRYLIKTRGQQVTLSCSPISGHRSVSWYQQTPGQGLQFLFEYFSETQRNKGNFPGRFSGRQFSNSRSEMNVSTLELGDSALYLCASSPGVEGNQPQHFGDGTRLSIL.

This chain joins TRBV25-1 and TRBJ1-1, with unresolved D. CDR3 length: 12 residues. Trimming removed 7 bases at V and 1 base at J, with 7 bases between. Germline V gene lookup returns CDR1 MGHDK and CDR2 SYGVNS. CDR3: CASNLQNTEAFF. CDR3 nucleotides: TGTGCCAGCAATTTACAGAACACTGAAGCTTTCTTT.

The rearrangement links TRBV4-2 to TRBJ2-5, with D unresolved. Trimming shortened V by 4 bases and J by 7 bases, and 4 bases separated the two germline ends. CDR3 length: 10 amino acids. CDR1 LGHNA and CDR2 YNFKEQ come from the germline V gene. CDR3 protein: CASSPWTQYF. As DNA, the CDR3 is TGTGCCAGCAGCCCCTGGACCCAGTACTTC.

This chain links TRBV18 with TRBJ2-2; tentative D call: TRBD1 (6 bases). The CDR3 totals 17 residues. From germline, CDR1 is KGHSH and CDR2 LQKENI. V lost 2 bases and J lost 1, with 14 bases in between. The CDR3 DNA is TGTGCCAGCTCACCATTAACCGGGACACAGAACACCGGGGAGCTGTTTTTT. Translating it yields CASSPLTGTQNTGELFF.

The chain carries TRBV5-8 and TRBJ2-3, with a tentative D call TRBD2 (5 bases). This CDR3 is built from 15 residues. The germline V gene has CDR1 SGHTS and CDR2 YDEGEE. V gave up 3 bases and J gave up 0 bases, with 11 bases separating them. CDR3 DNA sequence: TGTGCCAGCAGCTCCACGGGGTCTAGCACAGATACGCAGTATTTT. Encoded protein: CASSSTGSSTDTQYF.

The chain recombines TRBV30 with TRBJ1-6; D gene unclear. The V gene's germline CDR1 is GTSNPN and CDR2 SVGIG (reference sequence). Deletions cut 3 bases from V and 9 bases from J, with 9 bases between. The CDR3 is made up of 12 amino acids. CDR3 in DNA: TGTGCCTGGAGGTCCCCGAGTTCACCCCTCCACTTT. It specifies CAWRSPSSPLHF.

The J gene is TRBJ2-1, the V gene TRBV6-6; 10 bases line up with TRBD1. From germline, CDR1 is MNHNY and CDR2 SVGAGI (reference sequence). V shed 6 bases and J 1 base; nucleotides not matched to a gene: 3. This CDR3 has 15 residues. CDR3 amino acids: CASSRGQGSYNEQFF. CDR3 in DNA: TGTGCCAGCAGCCGGGGACAGGGGTCCTACAATGAGCAGTTCTTC.

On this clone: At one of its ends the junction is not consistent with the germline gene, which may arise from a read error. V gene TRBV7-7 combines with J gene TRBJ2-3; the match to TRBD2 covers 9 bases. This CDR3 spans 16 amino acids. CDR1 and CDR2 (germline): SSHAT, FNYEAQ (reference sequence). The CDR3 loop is CASSPGLALSTDTQYF. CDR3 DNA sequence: TGTGCTAGCAGCCCCGGACTAGCGCTAAGCACAGATACGCAGTATTTT.

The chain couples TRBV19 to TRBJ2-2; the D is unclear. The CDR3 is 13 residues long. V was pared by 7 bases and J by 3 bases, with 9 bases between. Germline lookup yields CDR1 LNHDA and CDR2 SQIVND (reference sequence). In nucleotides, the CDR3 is TGTGCCAGTAACCCCGCCCACACCGGGGAGCTGTTTTTT. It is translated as CASNPAHTGELFF.

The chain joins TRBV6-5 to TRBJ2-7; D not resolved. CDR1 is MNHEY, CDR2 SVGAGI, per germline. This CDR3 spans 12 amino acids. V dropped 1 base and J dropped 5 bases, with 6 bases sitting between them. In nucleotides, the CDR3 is TGTGCCAGCAGTTACTTTGGGGACGAGCAGTACTTC. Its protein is CASSYFGDEQYF.

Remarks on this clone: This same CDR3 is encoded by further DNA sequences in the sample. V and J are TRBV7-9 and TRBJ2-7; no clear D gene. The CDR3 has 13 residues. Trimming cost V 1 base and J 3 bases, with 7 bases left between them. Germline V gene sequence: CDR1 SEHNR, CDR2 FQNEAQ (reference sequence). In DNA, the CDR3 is TGTGCCAGCAGCTTAGGCCAGAACTACGAGCAGTACTTC. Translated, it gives CASSLGQNYEQYF.

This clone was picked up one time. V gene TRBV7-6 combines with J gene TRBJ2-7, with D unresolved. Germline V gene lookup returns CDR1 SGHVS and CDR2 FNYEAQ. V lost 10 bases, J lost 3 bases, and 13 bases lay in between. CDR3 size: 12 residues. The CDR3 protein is CAIETAGYEQYF. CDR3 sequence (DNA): TGTGCCATCGAGACCGCAGGCTACGAGCAGTACTTC.

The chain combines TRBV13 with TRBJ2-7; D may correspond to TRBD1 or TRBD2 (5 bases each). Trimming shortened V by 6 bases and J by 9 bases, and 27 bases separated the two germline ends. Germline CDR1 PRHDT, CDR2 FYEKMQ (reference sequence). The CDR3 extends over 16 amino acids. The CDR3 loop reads CASRAAIREGMSGQYF. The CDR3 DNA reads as TGTGCCAGCAGGGCCGCGATCCGAGAGGGGATGTCAGGGCAGTACTTC.

CDR3 bases: TGTGCCAGCAGTTACCGTAACGCCCCAGGGAGGGTTGAAGCTTTCTTT. It is translated as CASSYRNAPGRVEAFF. The chain is built from TRBV6-6 and TRBJ1-1, with a possible D match to TRBD1 (5 bases). The length of the CDR3 is 16 residues. With 2 bases removed from V and 7 bases from J, the gap between germline ends came to 20 bases. Germline values: CDR1 MNHNY, CDR2 SVGAGI (reference sequence).

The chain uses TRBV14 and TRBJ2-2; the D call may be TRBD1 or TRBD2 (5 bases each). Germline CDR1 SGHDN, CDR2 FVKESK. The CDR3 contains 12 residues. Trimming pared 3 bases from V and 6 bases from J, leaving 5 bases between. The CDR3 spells CASSQGAGELFF. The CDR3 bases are TGTGCCAGCAGCCAGGGGGCCGGGGAGCTGTTTTTT.

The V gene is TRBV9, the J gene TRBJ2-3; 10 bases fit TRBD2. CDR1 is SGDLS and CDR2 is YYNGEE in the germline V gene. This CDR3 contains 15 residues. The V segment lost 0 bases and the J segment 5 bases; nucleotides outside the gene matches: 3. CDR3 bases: TGTGCCAGCAGCGTAGCGCCTAGCGGGGGAGATACGCAGTATTTT. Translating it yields CASSVAPSGGDTQYF.

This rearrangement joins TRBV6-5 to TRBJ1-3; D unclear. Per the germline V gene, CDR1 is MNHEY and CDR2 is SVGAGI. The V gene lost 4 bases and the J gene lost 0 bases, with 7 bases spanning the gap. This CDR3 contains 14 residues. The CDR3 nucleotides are TGTGCCAGCAGTTTCGGATTCTCTGGAAACACCATATATTTT. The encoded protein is CASSFGFSGNTIYF.

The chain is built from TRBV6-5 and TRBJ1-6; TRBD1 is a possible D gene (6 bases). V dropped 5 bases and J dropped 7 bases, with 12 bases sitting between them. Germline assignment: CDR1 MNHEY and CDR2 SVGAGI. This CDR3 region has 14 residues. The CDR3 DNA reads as TGTGCCAGCAGTCCCCAGGGGACCAATTCACCCCTCCACTTT. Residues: CASSPQGTNSPLHF.